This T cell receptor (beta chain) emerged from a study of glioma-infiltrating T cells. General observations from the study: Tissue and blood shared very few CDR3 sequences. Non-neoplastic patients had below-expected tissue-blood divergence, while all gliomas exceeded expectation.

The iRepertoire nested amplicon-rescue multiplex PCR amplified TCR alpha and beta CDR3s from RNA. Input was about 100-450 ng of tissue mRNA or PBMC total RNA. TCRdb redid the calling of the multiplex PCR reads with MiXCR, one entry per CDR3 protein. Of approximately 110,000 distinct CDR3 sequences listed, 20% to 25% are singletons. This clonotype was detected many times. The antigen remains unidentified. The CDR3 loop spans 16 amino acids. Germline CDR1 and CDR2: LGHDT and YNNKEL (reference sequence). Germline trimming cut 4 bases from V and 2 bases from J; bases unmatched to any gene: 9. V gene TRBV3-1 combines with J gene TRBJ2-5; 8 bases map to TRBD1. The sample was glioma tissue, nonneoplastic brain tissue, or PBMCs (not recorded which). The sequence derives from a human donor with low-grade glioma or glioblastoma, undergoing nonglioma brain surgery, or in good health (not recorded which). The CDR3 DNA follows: TGTGCCAGCAGCCCCATACTCGACAGGGGACAAGAGACCCAGTACTTC. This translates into CASSPILDRGQETQYF.